Following are 24 T cell receptor beta chains from one sample sequenced in a study of Ad26.COV2.S vaccination and SARS-CoV-2 variants. Measured with immunoSEQ multiplex PCR; TCRdb has only the in-frame clones, and not every one. The sample consists of roughly 420,000 clones, roughly nine tenths of them appearing once. Treatment reported: around 19 received Ad26.COV2.S at low or high dose, single or two shots; roughly five received placebo; per-sample allocation not given. All samples were drawn on day 63, counting from the first vaccine or placebo injection. Sequenced material: peripheral blood, taken in a trial of Ad26.COV2.S vaccine versus placebo. The receptors here all came from a person aged 18-60 years who received the Ad26.COV2.S COVID-19 vaccine or a placebo.

This clone was counted only a few times. The chain recombines TRBV6-6 with TRBJ1-5; TRBD1 is a possible D gene (5 bases). The CDR3 length is 15 residues. V lost 6 bases and J lost 9, with 21 bases in between. The germline CDR1 and CDR2 sequences are MNHNY and SVGAGI (reference sequence). CDR3 in amino acids: CASREGRPMAWPQHF. The CDR3 region has the DNA TGTGCCAGCAGGGAGGGACGACCCATGGCGTGGCCCCAGCATTTT.

The rearrangement uses TRBV7-9 and TRBJ1-3, with D possibly TRBD1 on 6 matching bases. The CDR3 loop spans 13 amino acids. Germline CDR1 and CDR2: SEHNR and FQNEAQ (reference sequence). CDR3 DNA: TGTGCGGGAGGGGGGGCCTCTGGAAACACCATATATTTT. Its protein product is CAGGGASGNTIYF.

The CDR3 nucleotides are TGTGCCAGCAGCGTATCCGGGACTACCTCCTACAATGAGCAGTTCTTC. Amino acid sequence: CASSVSGTTSYNEQFF. The chain joins TRBV9 to TRBJ2-1; 7 bases are shared with TRBD2. The CDR3 is 16 residues long. Trimming cost V 1 base and J 0 bases; bases outside gene matches: 4. CDR1 SGDLS and CDR2 YYNGEE come from the germline V gene.

A word on this clone: Within the sample, other DNA sequences also encode this same CDR3. The chain carries TRBV19 and TRBJ1-2; D gene ambiguous. The germline V and J ends were trimmed by 6 bases and 4 bases, with 12 bases remaining between them. This CDR3 contains 13 residues. Germline V gene data show CDR1 as LNHDA and CDR2 as SQIVND (reference sequence). CDR3 in amino acids: CASRTGEGYGYTF. The CDR3 DNA follows: TGTGCCAGTAGGACCGGCGAGGGCTATGGCTACACCTTC.

The rearrangement links TRBV4-2 to TRBJ2-6; D unclear. The CDR3 has 14 amino acids. CDR1 and CDR2 from the germline V gene are LGHNA and YNFKEQ. With 4 bases removed from V and 0 bases from J, the gap between germline ends came to 4 bases. This CDR3 reads CASSRGSGANVLTF. Written as DNA, the CDR3 is TGTGCCAGCAGCCGAGGCTCTGGGGCCAACGTCCTGACTTTC.

The sample holds a few counts of this clone. The CDR3 protein is CASSLVPGDGNQPQHF. The CDR3 DNA follows: TGTGCCAGCAGCTTAGTACCAGGGGATGGCAATCAGCCCCAGCATTTT. This chain joins TRBV7-2 and TRBJ1-5; D perhaps matches TRBD1 (6 bases). Germline values: CDR1 SGHTA, CDR2 FQGNSA. V dropped 1 base and J dropped 2 bases, with 12 bases sitting between them. The CDR3 is made up of 16 amino acids.

V usage is TRBV2 and J usage is TRBJ2-7; 9 bases match TRBD1. The trim removed 10 bases at V and 4 bases at J, leaving 8 bases unmatched. This CDR3 contains 13 residues. Germline V gene lookup returns CDR1 SNHLY and CDR2 FYNNEI. CDR3 DNA: TGTGCCATCTCCGGGACAGGGACTTACGAGCAGTACTTC. This encodes CAISGTGTYEQYF.

The chain links TRBV3-1 (or the pseudogene TRBV3-2) to TRBJ2-4; no clear D. The V end was cut by 6 bases, the J end by 2 bases, with 17 bases between. CDR1 and CDR2 from the germline V gene are LGHDT and YNNKEL (reference sequence). CDR3 length: 16 residues. CDR3 residues: CASSSFKERSKNIQYF. For the CDR3, the DNA is TGTGCCAGCAGTTCCTTCAAGGAACGTTCCAAAAACATTCAGTACTTC.

The rearrangement uses TRBV4-3 and TRBJ2-3, with 8 positions matching TRBD2. The CDR3 extends over 17 amino acids. Germline V gene lookup returns CDR1 LGHNA and CDR2 YSLEER. J gave up 0 bases and V 1 base, and 6 bases lay outside the gene matches. CDR3 sequence (DNA): TGCGCCAGCAGCCAAGCCCCTAGCGGGTTAAGCACAGATACGCAGTATTTT. It translates to CASSQAPSGLSTDTQYF.

CDR3: CATSTRARTGSSPAFF. The CDR3 DNA sequence: TGTGCCACCAGCACAAGAGCGCGGACAGGGTCCAGTCCGGCTTTCTTT. The chain recombines TRBV15 with TRBJ1-1; 8 bases agree with TRBD1. The germline gives CDR1 LNHNV, CDR2 YYDKDF (reference sequence). J gave up 11 bases and V 4 bases, and 18 bases lay outside the gene matches. The CDR3 consists of 16 residues.

This chain links TRBV4-2 with TRBJ2-7; D may correspond to TRBD1 or TRBD2 (5 bases each). This CDR3 has 15 residues. Germline V gives CDR1 LGHNA, CDR2 YNFKEQ. V lost 1 base and J lost 2, with 12 bases in between. The CDR3, as DNA: TGTGCCAGCAGCCAAGCCCTCGGGACCACCTACGAGCAGTACGTC. Residues: CASSQALGTTYEQYV.

The chain carries TRBV28 and TRBJ2-7, with D possibly TRBD2 on 6 matching bases. The CDR3 runs 15 residues. Trimming took off 8 bases at V and 1 base at J, with 18 bases between the two ends. Looked up from germline, CDR1 is MDHEN and CDR2 is SYDVKM. The CDR3 DNA sequence: TGTGCCAGCCACAATCGGGGGTCGAGATCCTACGAGCAGTACGTC. Translated: CASHNRGSRSYEQYV.

For the CDR3, the DNA is TGTGCCTGGACAAGAGGGGGACTGGGAAATTCACCCCTCCACTTT. This gives the protein CAWTRGGLGNSPLHF. The chain is built from TRBV30 and TRBJ1-6; D possibly corresponds to TRBD1 (6 bases). V was pared by 4 bases and J by 7 bases, with 17 bases between. CDR1 is GTSNPN, CDR2 SVGIG, per germline (reference sequence). The CDR3 is 15 amino acids.

The CDR3 sequence: CASSESGTYEQYF. For the CDR3, the DNA is TGTGCCAGCAGTGAAAGCGGGACTTACGAGCAGTACTTC. The rearrangement uses TRBV6-1 and TRBJ2-7, with TRBD2 identical over 7 bases. Germline V gene lookup returns CDR1 MNHNS and CDR2 SASEGT. The CDR3 loop spans 13 amino acids. After removal of 2 bases from V and 4 bases from J, the junction contained 2 bases not matched to a gene.

The V gene is TRBV18, the J gene TRBJ2-7; D may be TRBD2 (6 bases). Germline-derived CDR1 and CDR2 are KGHSH and LQKENI. CDR3 length: 16 amino acids. Trimming stripped 6 bases from V and 3 bases from J, with 21 bases between. CDR3 in amino acids: CASSGGRETNSYEQYV. DNA for the CDR3: TGTGCCAGCTCGGGGGGTCGGGAAACAAATAGCTACGAGCAGTACGTC.

The CDR3 DNA reads as TGTGCCAGCAGCTTAGATAGGGGCAGGGCTTTCTTT. It yields the protein CASSLDRGRAFF. This chain joins TRBV7-9 and TRBJ1-1, with D maybe TRBD1 (5 bases). V was clipped by 1 base and J by 11 bases, with 11 bases between them. This CDR3 comprises 12 residues. CDR1 is SEHNR and CDR2 is FQNEAQ in the germline V gene (reference sequence).

The V and J genes are TRBV30 and TRBJ2-7; D call uncertain. The CDR3 sequence is 13 residues long. Germline V gene lookup returns CDR1 GTSNPN and CDR2 SVGIG (reference sequence). The V end lost 0 bases, the J end lost 4 bases, and 10 bases lay between the germline ends. This chain's CDR3 is CAWSVGSGYEQYV. CDR3 bases: TGTGCCTGGAGTGTAGGCTCCGGGTACGAGCAGTACGTC.

The chain combines TRBV2 with TRBJ2-1, with unresolved D. V was clipped by 2 bases and J by 9 bases, with 14 bases between them. The CDR3 is made up of 14 amino acids. Germline CDR1 reads SNHLY; CDR2 reads FYNNEI. The CDR3 DNA reads TGTGCCAGCAGTGAACTAACAAGAATCGGTGAGCAGTTCTTC. It yields the protein CASSELTRIGEQFF.

The chain recombines TRBV7-2 with TRBJ2-7, with TRBD2 matching 7 bases. CDR3 length: 14 amino acids. Trimming at V came to 0 bases and at J to 7 bases, leaving 6 bases not matched to a gene. Germline CDR1 and CDR2: SGHTA and FQGNSA. The CDR3 loop is CASSLARVAGEQYF. Written as DNA, the CDR3 is TGTGCCAGCAGCTTAGCAAGGGTAGCGGGTGAGCAGTACTTC.

This chain uses TRBV30 with TRBJ2-5; a weak D match, TRBD1 (5 bases). The CDR3 runs to 11 residues. CDR1 and CDR2 (germline): GTSNPN, SVGIG (reference sequence). Trimming shortened V by 4 bases and J by 4 bases, and 7 bases separated the two germline ends. CDR3 residues: CAWTGSETQYF. CDR3 DNA sequence: TGTGCCTGGACAGGGTCAGAGACCCAGTACTTC.

The V and J genes are TRBV9 and TRBJ2-1, with D tentatively TRBD1 (7 bases). V was clipped by 0 bases and J by 8 bases, with 12 bases between them. Per the germline V gene, CDR1 is SGDLS and CDR2 is YYNGEE. The CDR3 extends over 14 amino acids. DNA of the CDR3: TGTGCCAGCAGCGTAGGCTTCAGGGGGGATGAGCAGTTCTTC. Translating it yields CASSVGFRGDEQFF.

The J gene is TRBJ2-3, the V gene TRBV7-2; D is ambiguous. The CDR3 covers 14 residues. Trimming stripped 1 base from V and 0 bases from J, with 5 bases between. Germline assignment: CDR1 SGHTA and CDR2 FQGNSA. CDR3 region: CASSLVSSTDTQYF. In DNA form, the CDR3 reads TGTGCCAGCAGCTTAGTCAGCAGCACAGATACGCAGTATTTT.

The gene calls are TRBV5-1 and TRBJ2-3; 8 bases agree with TRBD1. The CDR3 has 13 residues. V gave up 4 bases and J gave up 4 bases; unmatched junction bases: 2. The V gene's germline CDR1 is SGHRS and CDR2 YFSETQ. Here the CDR3 DNA reads TGCGCCAGCAGCCGGACAGGGCCAGATACGCAGTATTTT. Protein product: CASSRTGPDTQYF.

This rearrangement joins TRBV5-1 to TRBJ1-1; D is unclear. CDR3 length: 13 amino acids. Germline CDR1 and CDR2: SGHRS and YFSETQ. V lost 1 base, J lost 4 bases, and 8 bases lay in between. CDR3 amino acids: CASSLRSATEAFF. The CDR3 DNA is TGCGCCAGCAGCTTGAGGTCGGCCACTGAAGCTTTCTTT.